This TCR beta chain is drawn from a study of beta chain features in type 1 diabetes. Overall study results and limits: In every one of the four CD4+ subsets, TCRB CDR3s were moderately but significantly shorter in Type 1 diabetes patients. cDNA sequencing could over-represent cells with high TCR expression.

The sequenced template was cDNA made from the entire isolated RNA. Libraries were prepared by immunoSEQ multiplex PCR; TCRdb keeps only in-frame clonotypes and omits some of them. The sample holds 100,000 to 150,000 clones; roughly 17% are singletons and the top ten take around 2.6%. Germline CDR1 MNHNS, CDR2 SASEGT. CDR3 length: 15 residues. V dropped 2 bases and J dropped 2; count of bases not matched to a gene: 4. This clone has more than one count but fewer than ten. Its antigen is still unknown. CD45RO/CCR7/CD25/CD127/CD95/CD27 separated CD4+ naive, central memory, regulatory and stem cell-like memory cells by sorting.

This clonotype originated in a man aged 18 to 35 with type 1 diabetes. What was sequenced was central memory CD4+ T cells from blood. The V call is TRBV6-1, the J call TRBJ2-7; 9 nucleotides align to TRBD1. The DNA for the CDR3 is TGTGCCAGCAGTGAATTGGGACAGGGCCCCTACGAGCAGTACTTC. Protein: CASSELGQGPYEQYF.